This passage covers 27 T cell receptor beta chains from one sample sequenced in a study of T cells in Graves' hyperthyroidism and ophthalmopathy. Authors of the study amplified TCR beta CDR3 regions from RNA transcripts. The HTBI primer set drove a first-round RT-PCR of the TCR CDR3. TCRdb used MiXCR to reprocess the multiplex PCR reads, holding one entry per CDR3 protein. The table has approximately 420,000 distinct CDR3 sequences, about 16% seen once. The sample taken for sequencing was blood. The receptors come from a woman in her twenties or thirties with Graves' hyperthyroidism.

Many counts were recorded for this clonotype. The chain carries TRBV7-3 and TRBJ2-3, with 9 nucleotides matching TRBD2. The CDR3 loop spans 16 amino acids. The V segment lost 5 bases and the J segment 6 bases; nucleotides outside the gene matches: 12. The germline gives CDR1 SGHTA, CDR2 FQGTGA. The CDR3 DNA reads TGTGCCAGCAGCAATCCTAGCGGGGCAGTCCAGGATACGCAGTATTTT. As protein: CASSNPSGAVQDTQYF.

The chain joins TRBV7-9 to TRBJ2-1, with TRBD2 identical over 10 bases. The V gene's germline CDR1 is SEHNR and CDR2 FQNEAQ (reference sequence). The CDR3 runs to 15 residues. The V segment lost 4 bases and the J segment 14 bases; nucleotides outside the gene matches: 14. The CDR3 DNA sequence: TGTGCCAGCAGCTCCTCAAAAGGGGTAGCGGGAGGCAAGTTCTTC. Its protein product is CASSSSKGVAGGKFF. The full variable domain, its missing parts supplied by reference TRBV7-9 and TRBJ2-1, is DTGVSQNPRHKITKRGQNVTFRCDPISEHNRLYWYRQTLGQGPEFLTYFQNEAQLEKSRLLSDRFSAERPKGSFSTLEIQRTEQGDSAMYLCASSSSKGVAGGKFFGPGTRLTVL.

This clonotype was seen repeatedly, ten times or more. This chain uses TRBV6-1 with TRBJ2-5; possibly TRBD1 for D (6 bases). Looked up from germline, CDR1 is MNHNS and CDR2 is SASEGT. The CDR3 extends over 14 amino acids. V was cut by 7 bases and J by 2 bases, with 14 bases left in between. The CDR3 nucleotides are TGTGCCAGCATCGACAGGTTAATGCAAGAGACCCAGTACTTC. The encoded protein is CASIDRLMQETQYF.

This clonotype was seen at least ten times. This sequence joins TRBV30 and TRBJ2-5; D gene uncertain. V shed 0 bases and J shed 5 bases, with 4 bases lying between them. The CDR3 is 11 amino acids. In germline, CDR1 is GTSNPN, CDR2 SVGIG (reference sequence). Written as DNA, the CDR3 is TGTGCCTGGAGTGTACGGGAGACCCAGTACTTC. This encodes CAWSVRETQYF.

V is TRBV20-1 and J is TRBJ2-7; 13 bases are a match to TRBD2. Germline V gene lookup returns CDR1 DFQATT and CDR2 SNEGSKA (reference sequence). With V trimmed by 6 bases and J by 0 bases, 11 bases remained unmatched. This CDR3 spans 17 amino acids. The CDR3 DNA follows: TGCAGTGCACCGGGACTAGCGGGACGAATGGCCTCCTACGAGCAGTACTTC. Its translation: CSAPGLAGRMASYEQYF.

This clonotype was seen repeatedly, ten times or more. This sequence joins TRBV7-9 and TRBJ1-2; perhaps TRBD1 as D (5 bases). Looked up from germline, CDR1 is SEHNR and CDR2 is FQNEAQ (reference sequence). The V and J ends lost 6 bases and 1 base respectively, with 12 bases between them. CDR3 length equals 14 residues. Here the CDR3 reads CASSRLDINYGYTF. CDR3 in DNA: TGTGCCAGCAGTCGACTGGACATTAACTATGGCTACACCTTC.

This rearrangement joins TRBV3-1 to TRBJ1-5; D remains ambiguous. CDR1 and CDR2 from the germline V gene are LGHDT and YNNKEL (reference sequence). This CDR3 is built from 15 residues. The V end lost 1 base, the J end lost 6 bases, and 13 bases lay between the germline ends. The CDR3 is CASSQGHGVGQPQHF. Here the CDR3 DNA reads TGTGCCAGCAGCCAAGGTCACGGGGTAGGTCAGCCCCAGCATTTT.

In this sample, this clonotype turned up many times. The CDR3 sequence is CASCPGRVGTEAFF. The CDR3 nucleotides read TGTGCCAGTTGCCCCGGGAGGGTGGGCACTGAAGCTTTCTTT. V is TRBV19 and J is TRBJ1-1, with D unclear. Trimming removed 8 bases at V and 4 bases at J, with 17 bases between. This CDR3 spans 14 amino acids. CDR1 is LNHDA and CDR2 is SQIVND in the germline V gene (reference sequence).

The chain joins TRBV19 to TRBJ2-1, with a possible D match to TRBD2 (6 bases). The V gene lost 1 base and the J gene lost 5 bases, with 15 bases spanning the gap. Germline V gene sequence: CDR1 LNHDA, CDR2 SQIVND (reference sequence). This CDR3 contains 16 residues. The CDR3 loop reads CASSIVLQGGNNEQFF. CDR3 DNA: TGTGCCAGTAGTATAGTGTTGCAGGGAGGCAACAATGAGCAGTTCTTC.

This clonotype was detected only a few times. V is TRBV28 and J is TRBJ2-3; 11 bases map to TRBD2. The CDR3 is made up of 16 amino acids. Germline V gene data show CDR1 as MDHEN and CDR2 as SYDVKM. V dropped 3 bases and J dropped 2; count of bases not matched to a gene: 4. The CDR3 loop reads CASSFSTSGDTDTQYF. CDR3 bases: TGTGCCAGCAGTTTTTCGACTAGCGGGGACACAGATACGCAGTATTTT. Variable domain in full (rest from reference TRBV28 and TRBJ2-3): DVKVTQSSRYLVKRTGEKVFLECVQDMDHENMFWYRQDPGLGLRLIYFSYDVKMKEKGDIPEGYSVSREKKERFSLILESASTNQTSMYLCASSFSTSGDTDTQYFGPGTRLTVL.

This clonotype was found many times. The chain combines TRBV7-3 with TRBJ2-7; no firm D call. CDR3 length: 13 amino acids. Trimming shortened V by 0 bases and J by 12 bases, and 15 bases separated the two germline ends. Germline lookup yields CDR1 SGHTA and CDR2 FQGTGA. The DNA of the CDR3 is TGTGCCAGCAGCTTAACGGGCTCGGACGACCTGTACTTC. Encoded protein: CASSLTGSDDLYF.

This clonotype was observed a handful of times. A much larger clone lies a single base off, so this may be a read error. V usage is TRBV15 and J usage is TRBJ2-3, with D maybe TRBD1 (5 bases). V was shortened by 0 bases and J by 5 bases, with 15 bases between the two germline ends. The CDR3 runs 16 residues. CDR1 and CDR2 (germline): LNHNV, YYDKDF (reference sequence). The CDR3 region is CATSRERKGQGDTQYF. CDR3 DNA sequence: TGTGCCACCAGCAGAGAGCGAAAGGGGCAGGGAGATACGCAGTATTTT.

This clonotype has a handful of counts. J is TRBJ2-7 and V is TRBV5-4; D is unclear. The V end lost 0 bases, the J end lost 2 bases, and 12 bases lay between the germline ends. This CDR3 region has 15 residues. Germline values: CDR1 SGHNT, CDR2 YYREEE (reference sequence). CDR3 sequence reads: CASSLGTESTYEQYF. The DNA of the CDR3 is TGTGCCAGCAGCTTGGGCACGGAATCAACCTACGAGCAGTACTTC.

The J gene is TRBJ1-4, the V gene TRBV30; D is ambiguous. V lost 3 bases, J lost 4 bases, and 18 bases lay in between. This CDR3 has 16 amino acids. The germline V gene encodes CDR1 GTSNPN and CDR2 SVGIG (reference sequence). The CDR3 region is CAWRTGGRGINEKLFF. The CDR3 nucleotides are TGTGCCTGGAGGACCGGAGGACGGGGAATTAATGAAAAACTGTTTTTT. The full variable domain, its missing parts supplied by reference TRBV30 and TRBJ1-4, is SQTIHQWPATLVQPVGSPLSLECTVEGTSNPNLYWYRQAAGRGLQLLFYSVGIGQISSEVPQNLSASRPQDRQFILSSKKLLLSDSGFYLCAWRTGGRGINEKLFFGSGTQLSVL.

This clonotype was found a few times. CDR3 protein: CASSPSAGANVLTF. In nucleotides, the CDR3 is TGTGCCAGCAGTCCCTCCGCTGGGGCCAACGTCCTGACTTTC. The rearrangement joins TRBV6-9 to TRBJ2-6; D call uncertain. The germline gives CDR1 MNHGY, CDR2 SVAAGI. This CDR3 is built from 14 residues. The germline V and J ends were trimmed by 5 bases and 2 bases, with 7 bases remaining between them.

This clonotype has a count of ten or more. The rearrangement joins TRBV28 to TRBJ2-1; D is unclear. V was trimmed by 5 bases and J by 8 bases, leaving 10 bases between them. The germline gives CDR1 MDHEN, CDR2 SYDVKM. CDR3 size: 12 residues. CDR3 coding DNA: TGTGCCAGCAGTCCTAAGATGGATGAGCAGTTCTTC. Translating it yields CASSPKMDEQFF.

This clonotype came up many times. The rearrangement links TRBV6-2 or TRBV6-3 to TRBJ2-4, with D possibly TRBD2 on 5 matching bases. CDR1 is MNHEY and CDR2 is SVGEGT in the germline V gene. Trimming cost V 9 bases and J 3 bases, with 12 bases left between them. The CDR3 totals 13 residues. The CDR3 DNA reads as TGTGCCAGTCGGTCCGGGATCAAAAACATTCAGTACTTC. Translated, it gives CASRSGIKNIQYF.

The rearrangement joins TRBV24-1 to TRBJ2-3; 14 bases agree with TRBD2. With 4 bases clipped from V and 3 bases from J, the junction kept 8 bases outside the gene matches. This CDR3 spans 18 amino acids. Germline-derived CDR1 and CDR2 are KGHDR and SFDVKD. In DNA, the CDR3 is TGTGCCACCAGTGAGTCGGGACTAGCGGGAGAGAGGACAGATACGCAGTATTTT. This encodes CATSESGLAGERTDTQYF.

This clonotype was seen more than once but under ten times. The chain is built from TRBV5-1 and TRBJ1-3; D possibly corresponds to TRBD1 (5 bases). This CDR3 contains 17 residues. CDR1 SGHRS and CDR2 YFSETQ come from the germline V gene. The V and J ends lost 4 bases and 0 bases respectively, with 17 bases between them. The CDR3 spells CASSPSMTAFSGNTIYF. CDR3 nucleotide sequence: TGCGCCAGCAGCCCCTCGATGACAGCTTTCTCTGGAAACACCATATATTTT.

This clonotype was counted at least ten times. This sequence joins TRBV29-1 and TRBJ1-5; weak D call: TRBD1 (5 bases). CDR1 is SQVTM, CDR2 ANQGSEA, per germline. The CDR3 has 14 amino acids. The germline V and J ends were trimmed by 6 bases and 4 bases, with 16 bases remaining between them. CDR3 sequence (DNA): TGCAGCGTACAGGAAAGTGGGCTAAATCAGCCCCAGCATTTT. Translation: CSVQESGLNQPQHF.

This clonotype was detected only once. The J gene is TRBJ1-4, the V gene TRBV29-1; weak D call: TRBD1 (5 bases). The CDR3 extends over 14 amino acids. The germline gives CDR1 SQVTM, CDR2 ANQGSEA. Trimming shortened V by 3 bases and J by 4 bases, and 12 bases separated the two germline ends. DNA for the CDR3: TGCAGCGTTGAGGGGGATCTCGGTAATGAAAAACTGTTTTTT. Protein sequence: CSVEGDLGNEKLFF.

The gene calls are TRBV12-3 or TRBV12-4 and TRBJ2-7; 8 bases line up with TRBD1. The CDR3 has 15 residues. V gave up 6 bases and J gave up 3 bases; unmatched junction bases: 10. Written as DNA, the CDR3 is TGTGCCAGCAGAATGATGACAGGGGCGGTCTACGAGCAGTACTTC. Amino acids: CASRMMTGAVYEQYF.

This clonotype was recorded once. The chain has TRBV4-1 and TRBJ2-1; 14 bases align to TRBD2. Near its end, the DNA agrees better with TRBJ2-7, so the J call may be wrong. The CDR3 sequence is 20 residues long. Germline lookup yields CDR1 MGHRA and CDR2 YSYEKL. This CDR3 is CASSQWGTSGSDFTYNEQYF. CDR3 DNA sequence: TGCGCCAGCAGCCAGTGGGGGACTAGCGGGAGTGATTTTACCTACAATGAGCAGTACTTC.

This clonotype was seen repeatedly, ten times or more. The genes are TRBV10-3 and TRBJ1-1; no firm D call. CDR1 is ENHRY and CDR2 is SYGVKD in the germline V gene. The CDR3 is 12 residues long. V was trimmed by 6 bases and J by 5 bases, leaving 10 bases between them. The CDR3 loop reads CAIREGGTEAFF. The DNA for the CDR3 is TGTGCCATCAGGGAGGGTGGTACTGAAGCTTTCTTT.

This clonotype was observed at least ten times. V usage is TRBV28 and J usage is TRBJ2-4, with 11 nucleotides matching TRBD1. Per the germline V gene, CDR1 is MDHEN and CDR2 is SYDVKM. The CDR3 runs to 15 residues. V shed 8 bases and J 4 bases; nucleotides not matched to a gene: 7. The CDR3: CASGGQGDSKNIQYF. CDR3 DNA sequence: TGTGCCAGCGGGGGACAGGGGGATTCAAAAAACATTCAGTACTTC.

This clonotype has just a few counts. This sequence joins TRBV28 and TRBJ2-1, with D possibly TRBD1 on 5 matching bases. The CDR3 has 14 amino acids. V gave up 10 bases and J gave up 0 bases, with 13 bases separating them. Germline CDR1 reads MDHEN; CDR2 reads SYDVKM. In DNA form, the CDR3 reads TGTGCCACCCAGGGTACGAGCTCCTACAATGAGCAGTTCTTC. Translation: CATQGTSSYNEQFF. The entire variable domain, with the rest obtained from reference TRBV28 and TRBJ2-1, is as follows: DVKVTQSSRYLVKRTGEKVFLECVQDMDHENMFWYRQDPGLGLRLIYFSYDVKMKEKGDIPEGYSVSREKKERFSLILESASTNQTSMYLCATQGTSSYNEQFFGPGTRLTVL.

This clonotype appeared many times. The chain is built from TRBV24-1 and TRBJ2-2; TRBD1 agrees at 8 bases. J gave up 1 base and V 7 bases, and 7 bases lay outside the gene matches. The germline V gene encodes CDR1 KGHDR and CDR2 SFDVKD. The CDR3 extends over 16 amino acids. The CDR3 DNA reads TGTGCCACCAGCAGCTACGGGACAGGGAACACCGGGGAGCTGTTTTTT. This encodes CATSSYGTGNTGELFF.